The entry below gives a single T cell receptor beta chain sequence along with its context. The specificity of this receptor is unknown. Base qualities are not at hand, and no much larger clone is one base apart. This sample is drawn from a study of CD8 T cells in Susac syndrome (dated by TCRdb to between 2018 and 2021). Concerning the study at large: Of the Susac syndrome patients who were sequenced, roughly 8 were in clinical remission while about six had clinically active disease. Whether CD8+ T cell activation and differentiation in Susac syndrome was antigen driven was tested using repertoire sequencing. Susac syndrome patients were therapy-naive, on corticosteroids (some also receiving IVIg), or on IVIg alone at blood withdrawal. The clonality of the CD8+ T cell repertoire was compared across about 12 healthy donors, around 14 Susac syndrome patients and around 15 multiple sclerosis patients.

V and J lose 6 bases and 5 bases, and a span of 11 bases separates them. CDR1 and CDR2 (DFQATT, SNEGSKA) derive from the germline V gene (reference sequence). Including the terminal cysteine and phenylalanine, the CDR3 comprises 12 residues. Of all the DNA, just the CDR3 is kept, 36 bases in frame from base 1. RNA was extracted with the RNeasy kit and 0.5 to 1 ug was reverse transcribed using random hexamers. The immunoSEQ multiplex PCR assay, covering 54 Vbeta and 13 Jbeta segments, was used to amplify TCR beta CDR3 regions. To correct PCR amplification bias, a synthetic template baseline was used for both primer optimization and computational correction. The original pipeline was this. Only productive sequences were kept, with reads annotated to V, D and J genes according to IMGT and analyzed in immunoSEQ Analyzer. Clonality was computed as one minus Shannon entropy normalized by log2 of the number of productive unique sequences. Public and private clones were assessed among the 100 most prevalent clones of each patient and control. Clones were defined as Susac-specific when absent from the healthy and MS cohorts, from roughly 1,100 published viral clones and from other ImmuneACCESS disease sequences. TCRdb reprocessed the public reads (quality trimming at Q25 with fastp, clone calling with MiXCR) and kept in-frame beta chains. Every CDR3 protein is listed once, alongside the most common genes and DNA of its rows. TCRdb, not the original authors, processed these V and J calls. This sample holds tens of thousands of distinct CDR3 sequences; approximately 96% were observed only once. Approximately 0.42% of the sample rests with the top ten.

General study outcomes and caveats: Under 20 and five Susac-specific public clones were found in the total CD8+ and CD8+ TEMRA repertoires, respectively. CD8+ repertoires in Susac syndrome showed clonal expansion, which was highest in CD8+ TEMRA cells and was greater in clinically active patients than in remitting patients. The number of individuals in the TCR sequencing and HLA analysis was acknowledged as relatively small.

Peripheral blood CD8+ and CD4+ T cells from healthy donors, Susac syndrome patients and multiple sclerosis patients were profiled using high-throughput TCR beta sequencing. The Susac syndrome patients fulfilled recently defined diagnostic criteria for definite or probable disease. Bulk CD8+ and CD4+ T cells were purified by magnetic negative isolation, while CD8+ TEMRA cells were enriched using FACS. Blood was collected in EDTA tubes and processed within 24 hours, with PBMCs isolated through density gradient centrifugation. PBMCs intended for TCR sequencing were cryopreserved in liquid nitrogen and thawed later in a water bath at 37 degrees C. The sorted or isolated CD4+, CD8+ and CD8+ TEMRA cells had a purity of 90% or higher.

This TCR was sampled from a human donor with Susac syndrome. Recombination connected TRBV20-1 to TRBJ2-1, and the D gene may be TRBD2, 5 bases matching. Material for sequencing was CD8+ T cells from PBMCs. The CDR3 amino acid sequence is: CSARTADNEQFF. The bases are TGCAGTGCCAGGACTGCTGACAATGAGCAGTTCTTC.